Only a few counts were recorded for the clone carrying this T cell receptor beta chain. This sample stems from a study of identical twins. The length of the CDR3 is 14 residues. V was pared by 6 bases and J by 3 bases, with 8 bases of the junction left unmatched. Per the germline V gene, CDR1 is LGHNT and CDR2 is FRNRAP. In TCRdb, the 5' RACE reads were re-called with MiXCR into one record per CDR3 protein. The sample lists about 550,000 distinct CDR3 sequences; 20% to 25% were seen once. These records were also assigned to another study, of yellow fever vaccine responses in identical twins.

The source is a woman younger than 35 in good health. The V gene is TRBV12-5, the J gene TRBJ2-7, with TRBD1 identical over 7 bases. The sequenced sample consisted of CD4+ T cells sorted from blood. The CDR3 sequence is CASGQDRVVYEQYF. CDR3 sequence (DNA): TGTGCTAGTGGCCAAGACAGGGTCGTCTACGAGCAGTACTTC.